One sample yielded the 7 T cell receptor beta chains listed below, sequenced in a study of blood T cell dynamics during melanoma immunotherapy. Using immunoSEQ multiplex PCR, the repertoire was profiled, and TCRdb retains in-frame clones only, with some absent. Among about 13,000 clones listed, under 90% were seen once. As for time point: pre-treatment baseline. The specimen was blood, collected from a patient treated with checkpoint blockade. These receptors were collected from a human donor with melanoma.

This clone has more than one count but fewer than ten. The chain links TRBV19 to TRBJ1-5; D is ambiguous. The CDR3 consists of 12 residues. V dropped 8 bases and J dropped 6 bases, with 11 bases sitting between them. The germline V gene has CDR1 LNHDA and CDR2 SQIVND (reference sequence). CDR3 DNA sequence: TGTGCCAGTGGGGAAGAGAGTCAGCCCCAGCATTTT. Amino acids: CASGEESQPQHF.

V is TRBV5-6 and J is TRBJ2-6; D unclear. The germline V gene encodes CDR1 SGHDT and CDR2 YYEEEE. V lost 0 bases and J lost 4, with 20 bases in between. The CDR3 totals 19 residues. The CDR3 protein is CASSLGYSIPLGGANVLTF. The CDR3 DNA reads TGTGCCAGCAGCTTGGGGTATTCCATCCCTCTGGGGGGGGCCAACGTCCTGACTTTC.

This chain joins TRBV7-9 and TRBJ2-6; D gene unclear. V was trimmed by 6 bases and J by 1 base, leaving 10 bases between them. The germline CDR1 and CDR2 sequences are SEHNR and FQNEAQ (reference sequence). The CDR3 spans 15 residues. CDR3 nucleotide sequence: TGTGCCAGCAGTTACTCTGAGTCTGGGGCCAACGTCCTGACTTTC. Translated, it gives CASSYSESGANVLTF.

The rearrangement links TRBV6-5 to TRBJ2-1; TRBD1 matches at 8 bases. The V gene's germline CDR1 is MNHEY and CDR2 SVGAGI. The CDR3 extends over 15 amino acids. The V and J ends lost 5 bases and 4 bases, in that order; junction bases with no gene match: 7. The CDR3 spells CASSTDRGGYNEQFF. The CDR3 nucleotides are TGTGCCAGCAGTACCGACAGGGGCGGGTACAATGAGCAGTTCTTC.

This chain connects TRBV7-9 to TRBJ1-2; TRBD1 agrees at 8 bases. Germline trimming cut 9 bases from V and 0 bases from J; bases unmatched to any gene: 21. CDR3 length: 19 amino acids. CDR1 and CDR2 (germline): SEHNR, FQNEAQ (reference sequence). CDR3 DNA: TGTGCCAGGCAACCGGTTCGGACAGGGTCAACCTTCACTAACTATGGCTACACCTTC. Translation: CARQPVRTGSTFTNYGYTF.

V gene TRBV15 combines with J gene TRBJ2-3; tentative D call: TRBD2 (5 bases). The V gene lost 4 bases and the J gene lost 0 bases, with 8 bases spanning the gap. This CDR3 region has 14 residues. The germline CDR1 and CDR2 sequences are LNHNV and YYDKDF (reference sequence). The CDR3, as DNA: TGTGCCACCAGCATTGGCGGGAGCACAGATACGCAGTATTTT. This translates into CATSIGGSTDTQYF. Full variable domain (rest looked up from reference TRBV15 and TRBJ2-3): DAMVIQNPRYQVTQFGKPVTLSCSQTLNHNVMYWYQQKSSQAPKLLFHYYDKDFNNEADTPDNFQSRRPNTSFCFLDIRSPGLGDTAMYLCATSIGGSTDTQYFGPGTRLTVL.

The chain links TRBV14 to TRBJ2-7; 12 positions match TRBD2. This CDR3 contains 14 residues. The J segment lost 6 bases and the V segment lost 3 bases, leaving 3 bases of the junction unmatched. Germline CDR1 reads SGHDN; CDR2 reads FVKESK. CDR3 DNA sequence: TGTGCCAGCAGCCACGTACTAGCGGGAGGCGAGCAGTACTTC. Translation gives CASSHVLAGGEQYF.